The clone carrying this T cell receptor (beta chain) was picked up many times. The target antigen is unknown. Germline CDR1 reads MGHRA; CDR2 reads YSYEKL. CDR3 size: 19 residues. The ends lost 0 bases at V and 3 bases at J; junction bases unmatched: 11. The sample belongs to a study of cytomegalovirus exposure and HLA in healthy donors. Study-level points and caveats: With DRB1 most and HLA-C fewest, TCR association rates differed between HLA loci in a later analysis. Previous analysis showed most TCR beta V segments were productive about 87% or about 30% of the time. In presence/absence analyses, roughly uniform sequencing depth across donors was assumed. Reported results showed that the classifier diagnosed cytomegalovirus status with high specificity and sensitivity.

13 Jbeta primers and 60 Vbeta primers were used for the PCR. Clones were sequenced by immunoSEQ multiplex PCR, and TCRdb holds only the in-frame ones, with some missing. The table lists 100,000 to 150,000 clones, roughly 84% of them singletons. The rearrangement uses TRBV4-1 and TRBJ2-1; 10 bases agree with TRBD2. The specimen was PBMCs. The sequence was collected from a girl under 10 years old in good health and CMV-seronegative. In DNA, the CDR3 is TGCGCCAGCAGCCAAGATTGGACTAGCGGTTCTTCCGGCTACAATGAGCAGTTCTTC. It specifies CASSQDWTSGSSGYNEQFF.